What follows describes a single TCR beta chain. The cohort comprised adults aged 18 to 89 years residing in under 25 US areas. Participants' own reports of clinical history determined their cohort assignment. The method was immunoSEQ multiplex PCR; TCRdb's version includes in-frame clones alone and lacks a portion of them. The top ten hold under 2% of the sample, which has 320,000 or so clones, less than 85% seen once. This CDR3 contains 16 residues. Trimming at V came to 5 bases and at J to 4 bases, leaving 9 bases not matched to a gene. CDR1 and CDR2 (germline): SGHTA, FQGTGA. This entry comes from a study of blood T cell repertoires in COVID-19. Study-wide context: Sources were T cells, B-cell-depleted T cells, or PBMCs; the material itself was cDNA or gDNA.

The V and J genes are TRBV7-3 and TRBJ2-5; TRBD2 matches 11 bases. Specimen: PBMCs or T cells enriched from blood (not recorded which). This receptor was identified in a young woman who had been exposed to COVID-19. The CDR3, as DNA: TGTGCCAGCAGCCCAACTAGCGGGAGTAAACGAGAGACCCAGTACTTC. Protein sequence: CASSPTSGSKRETQYF.